This TCR beta chain comes out of a study of patients and donors after allogeneic stem cell transplantation. This clonotype has a handful of counts. V shed 3 bases and J 4 bases; nucleotides not matched to a gene: 12. Germline CDR1 MGHRA, CDR2 YSYEKL. The CDR3 runs to 18 residues. TCRdb analysed the RT-PCR reads with MiXCR anew, one entry per CDR3 protein. This sample yields tens of thousands of distinct CDR3 sequences, of which 13% are seen a single time; about a third belongs to the top ten. The specimen sequenced was blood, either unsorted or a sorted T cell fraction (not recorded which). The TCR originated in a human donor who was either an allogeneic HSCT recipient or a stem cell or donor lymphocyte infusion donor (not recorded which). It is not recorded whose cells these are; they may come from a transplant donor. This chain links TRBV4-1 with TRBJ2-2; 9 bases fit TRBD2. This CDR3 reads CASSHLPGLANFTGELFF. The CDR3, as DNA: TGCGCCAGCAGCCACCTACCCGGACTAGCGAATTTCACCGGGGAGCTGTTTTTT.